This entry concerns a single T cell receptor beta chain. The data stem from a study of blood T cell repertoires in COVID-19. Looking at the study overall: Acute and convalescent COVID-19 specimens originated in the United States, Italy and Spain. PBMCs, B-cell-depleted T cells, or T cells were the source of the cDNA or gDNA that made up the material.

Seattle-derived patients entered the study during active infection and were followed longitudinally. The CDR3 contains 17 residues. Germline loops: CDR1 LNHDA, CDR2 SQIVND (reference sequence). V gave up 3 bases and J gave up 11 bases, with 26 bases separating them. How the authors handled the data: The assay estimated nucleated cells by amplifying reference gene primers. Assay used: immunoSEQ multiplex PCR; TCRdb lists only in-frame clones, some missing. The DNA was the basis for D and trimming; V, J and clone size are from that table. The sample lists about 230,000 clones, 80% to 90% occurring once.

Sequences were obtained from peripheral blood. This sequence joins TRBV19 and TRBJ1-5; the D gene is possibly TRBD1 (5 bases). The clonotype was recovered from a man aged 50 or older with COVID-19, enrolled during active disease. The CDR3 loop is CASSMGPLGDSLRSQHF. Written as DNA, the CDR3 is TGTGCCAGTAGTATGGGGCCCCTAGGGGATAGCCTCAGATCCCAGCATTTT.